This record covers a single T cell receptor (beta chain). Its cognate antigen has yet to be identified. No base-level quality is on record; no much larger clone is a single base apart. The collaborating institutions used their own protocols to collect whole blood in K2EDTA tubes. For TCRbeta analysis, collaborators shipped samples in one of three forms: frozen whole blood, isolated PBMCs, or DNA extracted from either of those sample types. TCRbeta CDR3 regions were amplified from genomic DNA using the immunoSEQ Assay, a bias-controlled multiplex PCR. As for the original processing: The number of nucleated cells in each sample was estimated by amplification of reference gene primers within the assay. To quantify the absolute abundance of each unique TCRbeta CDR3 rearrangement, sequence reads were collapsed and filtered. For each sample, productive Simpson clonality was calculated as the square root of Simpson's diversity index over productive rearrangements. This immuneACCESS table, as held by TCRdb, lists in-frame sequences with V and J called but not all clones. Of the missing ones, under half trace to an unresolved V gene in checked studies; the others have no known cause. V and J calls and clone size are given by that table; D and trimming were obtained from the DNA. The sample table holds tens of thousands of clones, of which 80% to 90% were seen once. The biggest ten clones account for under 55% of the sample.

This sample was included in a study of blood T cell repertoires in COVID-19 (dated by TCRdb to the early 2020s). Turning to the overall study: Samples from collaborators originated in the United States, Italy and Spain and spanned both the acute and convalescent phases of COVID-19. Nearly every sample came with metadata listing a de-identified subject ID, COVID-19 status, age in years and sex. The samples were drawn from the first 160 participants of the ongoing ImmuneRACE study and from some 1,300 subjects provided by 6 global collaborators. Where available, HLA class I and class II types were obtained from metadata supplied by the sample provider rather than from assay-based typing. The dataset comprised deeply sampled blood TCRbeta repertoires from subjects exposed to, actively infected with, or recovered from COVID-19. The prospective study material was composed of cDNA or gDNA derived from T cells, B-cell-depleted T cells, or PBMCs. The repertoires were released in a freely available public database meant as a resource for research on the immune response to SARS-CoV-2. General study outcomes and caveats: How much clinical and demographic metadata was included differed by source and by participant, and the metadata was provided uncurated.

At the junction V is shortened by 3 bases and J by 5 bases, with 9 bases in between. There are 13 amino acids in the CDR3, from cysteine to phenylalanine inclusive. Left in the record is the CDR3 DNA by itself, 39 bases read in frame from the first base. CDR1 and CDR2 are drawn from the germline V gene: SGHNT, YENEEA. The rearranged segments are TRBV11-3 and TRBJ2-3, with a tentative D gene TRBD1 over 5 matching bases. The source is a human donor in a cohort sampled during active COVID-19. The sample was peripheral blood. CDR3 reads: CASSFDSRDTQYF. The DNA sequence reads TGTGCCAGCAGCTTTGACAGCCGAGATACGCAGTATTTT.